One sample yielded the 20 T cell receptor beta chains listed below, sequenced in a study of blood T cells in healthy people across ages. Alongside a J-beta primer mix, a sample-barcoded 5' primer served in a second PCR lasting about 7 to 11 cycles. MiXCR, applied by TCRdb to the 5' RACE reads, yields one record per CDR3 protein. The table includes around 800,000 distinct CDR3 sequences, more than 25% detected once. These same data were also listed under a study on T cells of mothers and their children.

The sample was blood. The receptors were sampled from a boy between 5 and 17 years old in good health.

In its sample, this clonotype was seen a few times. The genes are TRBV6-5 and TRBJ2-1, with 7 bases identical to TRBD1. Gene TRBJ2-7 matches the end of the DNA better, so the J call may be wrong. CDR3 length: 14 residues. Germline V gene data show CDR1 as MNHEY and CDR2 as SVGAGI. The CDR3, as DNA: TGTGCCAGCAGTACCAGGACAGGTTCCCGCGAGCAGTACTTC. Protein: CASSTRTGSREQYF.

This clonotype was observed a few times. V and J are TRBV4-2 and TRBJ1-1; tentative D call: TRBD1 (5 bases). The germline V gene encodes CDR1 LGHNA and CDR2 YNFKEQ. V lost 0 bases, J lost 5 bases, and 10 bases lay in between. The CDR3 is 14 residues long. CDR3 DNA: TGTGCCAGCAGCCAAGAAAAGGGGCGAACTGAAGCTTTCTTT. Translating it yields CASSQEKGRTEAFF.

The V and J genes are TRBV7-3 and TRBJ2-1, with D possibly TRBD2 on 5 matching bases. This CDR3 region has 13 residues. The V gene's germline CDR1 is SGHTA and CDR2 FQGTGA. The V and J ends lost 4 bases and 8 bases respectively, with 12 bases between them. CDR3 bases: TGTGCCAGCAGCTCTACACGGGGTGATGAGCAGTTCTTC. This sequence encodes CASSSTRGDEQFF. The full variable domain, rest sourced from reference TRBV7-3 and TRBJ2-1, is GAGVSQTPSNKVTEKGKYVELRCDPISGHTALYWYRQSLGQGPEFLIYFQGTGAADDSGLPNDRFFAVRPEGSVSTLKIQRTERGDSAVYLCASSSTRGDEQFFGPGTRLTVL.

The V gene is TRBV5-1, the J gene TRBJ2-5; perhaps TRBD1 as D (6 bases). The CDR3 has 13 residues. V was pared by 1 base and J by 5 bases, with 9 bases between. The germline V gene encodes CDR1 SGHRS and CDR2 YFSETQ. CDR3 sequence: CASSLNQGETQYF. CDR3 in DNA: TGCGCCAGCAGCTTGAATCAGGGGGAGACCCAGTACTTC. Complete variable domain (other parts from reference TRBV5-1 and TRBJ2-5): KAGVTQTPRYLIKTRGQQVTLSCSPISGHRSVSWYQQTPGQGLQFLFEYFSETQRNKGNFPGRFSGRQFSNSRSEMNVSTLELGDSALYLCASSLNQGETQYFGPGTRLLVL.

The CDR3 region is CASSSPTSGGAFKNEQFF. The CDR3 DNA follows: TGTGCCAGCAGTTCCCCGACTAGCGGGGGGGCCTTTAAGAATGAGCAGTTCTTC. The V call is TRBV12-3 or TRBV12-4, the J call TRBJ2-5; 14 bases line up with TRBD2. The DNA end is more similar to TRBJ2-1, so the J call may be wrong. This CDR3 region has 18 residues.

The chain links TRBV27 to TRBJ1-4, with D hard to call. V shed 8 bases and J shed 0 bases, with 10 bases lying between them. Germline V gives CDR1 MNHEY, CDR2 SMNVEV (reference sequence). CDR3 length: 14 residues. The CDR3 nucleotides are TGTGCCAGCGGAGGTTCTCCAACTAATGAAAAACTGTTTTTT. Protein sequence: CASGGSPTNEKLFF.

Many counts were recorded for this clonotype. The gene calls are TRBV12-3 or TRBV12-4 and TRBJ1-4; D perhaps matches TRBD1 (6 bases). The CDR3 has 14 residues. The V and J ends lost 3 bases and 6 bases respectively, with 11 bases between them. This CDR3 reads CASSFGGLDEKLFF. In nucleotides, the CDR3 is TGTGCCAGCAGTTTCGGGGGGCTGGATGAAAAACTGTTTTTT.

The chain has TRBV14 and TRBJ1-6, with 8 bases lining up with TRBD1. V dropped 4 bases and J dropped 9; count of bases not matched to a gene: 8. The CDR3 spans 15 residues. Germline CDR1 SGHDN, CDR2 FVKESK. The CDR3 nucleotides are TGTGCCAGCAGCCTATCGGACAGGGATGGTTCACCCCTCCACTTT. This codes for CASSLSDRDGSPLHF.

The rearrangement uses TRBV9 and TRBJ2-2; TRBD1 might be the D (5 bases). Trimming stripped 2 bases from V and 1 base from J, with 9 bases between. The CDR3 sequence is 15 residues long. Germline assignment: CDR1 SGDLS and CDR2 YYNGEE. Here the CDR3 DNA reads TGTGCCAGCAGCGTTACCGGACAGAACACCGGGGAGCTGTTTTTT. Translation gives CASSVTGQNTGELFF.

For this clonotype: The junction and the germline gene differ at one end; a read error may be behind it. The chain joins TRBV7-9 to TRBJ2-5, with 14 bases aligning to TRBD2. The CDR3 spans 12 residues. Looked up from germline, CDR1 is SEHNR and CDR2 is FQNEAQ (reference sequence). CDR3 loop: CASSLGGLAGAF. The CDR3 region has the DNA TGTGCCAGCAGCTTAGGGGGACTAGCGGGGGCCTTC.

The CDR3 coding sequence is TGCGCCAGCAGCCCCTTTGGCGGGGAGAGCTCCTACGAGCAGTACTTC. Its protein is CASSPFGGESSYEQYF. The genes are TRBV5-1 and TRBJ2-7, with a tentative D call TRBD2 (6 bases). The CDR3 extends over 16 amino acids. Germline lookup yields CDR1 SGHRS and CDR2 YFSETQ. Trimming left V 4 bases short and J 0 bases short, with 17 bases between.

This rearrangement joins TRBV6-1 to TRBJ2-1; D perhaps matches TRBD2 (6 bases). This CDR3 region has 15 residues. V lost 2 bases and J lost 4, with 12 bases in between. The germline CDR1 and CDR2 sequences are MNHNS and SASEGT. In DNA form, the CDR3 reads TGTGCCAGCAGTGAATTGGGACTCCTATACAATGAGCAGTTCTTC. Protein: CASSELGLLYNEQFF.

The chain uses TRBV9 and TRBJ1-2; 7 bases line up with TRBD1. Trimming took 3 bases from V and 5 from J; bases not matched to a gene: 10. The CDR3 contains 15 residues. Germline values: CDR1 SGDLS, CDR2 YYNGEE. CDR3 sequence (DNA): TGTGCCAGCAGCGGCCGGGACAGCGCGTCGTATGGCTACACCTTC. Protein sequence: CASSGRDSASYGYTF.

The chain recombines TRBV20-1 with TRBJ1-1; D ambiguous. The germline V and J ends were trimmed by 3 bases and 4 bases, with 12 bases remaining between them. The CDR3 sequence is 13 residues long. CDR1 is DFQATT and CDR2 is SNEGSKA in the germline V gene (reference sequence). Here the CDR3 reads CSASTGFVTEAFF. The CDR3 nucleotides read TGCAGTGCTAGCACGGGGTTTGTCACTGAAGCTTTCTTT.

This clonotype was detected a few times. This chain uses TRBV11-2 with TRBJ2-7; 10 bases are a match to TRBD2. CDR1 and CDR2 (germline): SGHAT, FQNNGV. CDR3 length: 16 residues. V trimming: 5 bases; J trimming: 3 bases; junction bases outside the gene matches: 10. In DNA, the CDR3 is TGTGCCAGCAGCGCCCTAGCGGGGGCGCGGGGCTACGAGCAGTACTTC. Its protein is CASSALAGARGYEQYF.

The sample holds many counts of this clonotype. The chain combines TRBV29-1 with TRBJ2-4; unclear D gene. The V gene's germline CDR1 is SQVTM and CDR2 ANQGSEA. This CDR3 contains 14 residues. Deletions cut 0 bases from V and 0 bases from J, with 6 bases between. The CDR3 reads CSVEDQLAKNIQYF. As DNA, the CDR3 is TGCAGCGTTGAAGATCAATTAGCCAAAAACATTCAGTACTTC.

This clonotype has just a few counts. The rearrangement links TRBV20-1 to TRBJ1-5, with 12 bases aligning to TRBD1. Trimming cost V 3 bases and J 6 bases; bases outside gene matches: 6. Germline V gene data show CDR1 as DFQATT and CDR2 as SNEGSKA (reference sequence). This CDR3 spans 15 amino acids. CDR3 nucleotides: TGCAGTGCTAGGGGACAGGGGGCTTCCGCTCAGCCCCAGCATTTT. Amino acid sequence: CSARGQGASAQPQHF.

The rearrangement links TRBV12-3 or TRBV12-4 to TRBJ2-7; no clear D gene. Trimming shortened V by 5 bases and J by 6 bases, and 14 bases separated the two germline ends. The CDR3 is 13 amino acids. CDR3 coding DNA: TGTGCCAGCAGTCTTAGGACCATAGGCGAGCAGTACTTC. Translated, it gives CASSLRTIGEQYF.

This clonotype was counted only a few times. The chain recombines TRBV20-1 with TRBJ2-5; 7 bases agree with TRBD2. The assigned J gene may be wrong: the sequence end matches TRBJ2-7 better. The CDR3 loop spans 15 amino acids. The germline V gene has CDR1 DFQATT and CDR2 SNEGSKA (reference sequence). The CDR3: CSARPQRGSNYEQYF. The CDR3 nucleotides read TGCAGTGCTAGGCCTCAGCGGGGTTCCAATTACGAGCAGTACTTC.

This clonotype was detected only once. The chain uses TRBV4-2 and TRBJ2-1; 8 positions match TRBD2. The V and J ends lost 3 bases and 10 bases, in that order; junction bases with no gene match: 11. The CDR3 sequence is 15 residues long. Per the germline V gene, CDR1 is LGHNA and CDR2 is YNFKEQ. CDR3 sequence: CASSQGVGRGAEQFF. CDR3 coding DNA: TGTGCCAGCAGCCAGGGGGTGGGGCGGGGGGCCGAGCAGTTCTTC.